The present T cell receptor beta chain was sequenced within a study of T cells in Graves' hyperthyroidism and ophthalmopathy (dated by TCRdb to about 2019). About the investigation overall: Peripheral blood samples were taken at initial diagnosis, before any treatment was given. The paper reports TCR Vbeta CDR3 sequencing of fewer than 150 peripheral blood samples: over 40 ophthalmopathy, fewer than 80 hyperthyroidism and around 17 progressor patients. The study also compared thyroid tissue and blood T-cell repertoires from about six Graves' hyperthyroidism patients. Prospective prediction of ophthalmopathy was tested in an independent validation cohort of 18 to 20 hyperthyroidism patients and 15 to 17 patients who later progressed to ophthalmopathy. Following sampling, methimazole starting at 30 mg daily was given to hyperthyroidism patients, and high-dose intravenous methylprednisolone was given to ophthalmopathy patients. For training and testing, the 80 to 100 patients in the discovery cohort were randomly divided in a 7:3 ratio. TCR V-J signatures able to tell the groups apart were searched for in a discovery cohort of 100 or so patients, of whom roughly 42 had Graves' ophthalmopathy and some 60 had stable Graves' hyperthyroidism. General study outcomes and caveats: Most expanded thyroid clonotypes (frequency above 0.001) were also detected in blood, suggesting blood repertoires may reflect thyroid immune responses. A model built on a 13 V-J signature distinguished ophthalmopathy from stable hyperthyroidism, reaching 87.88% sensitivity and 81.08% specificity in cross-validation and 80%/75% in testing. In validation, the model predicted progression to ophthalmopathy with about 71% sensitivity and approximately 72% specificity, a median of about 6 months before onset. No statistical method was used to set the sample size in advance, and investigators knew the group allocation.

A remark on this clonotype: What this receptor recognizes is not known. No quality values exist for individual bases; no much larger clone is one base distant.

The TCR beta CDR3 regions were amplified from RNA transcripts. The TCR CDR3 was subjected to a first round of RT-PCR using the HTBI primer set and the Qiagen OneStep RT-PCR kit. The libraries were constructed in a second round of multiplex PCR and then size-selected and purified. The libraries were sequenced on an Illumina HiSeq2000 using paired-end 100 bp reads. The authors' pipeline ran thus. Raw data were processed with SOAPnuke, discarding reads with adapters, uncalled bases, mean Phred below 15, or no exact constant-primer or identifier match. COPE v1.2.5 was used to merge high-quality paired reads, and clonotypes were defined as unique nucleotide sequences. MiTCR v1.1 was used to align clonotypes to the IMGT TRBV, TRBD and TRBJ reference segments. Analysis was restricted to V-J combinations with a frequency above 0.0001, which covered 99.2% of repertoires. The TCS score was defined as the ratio of F50 (clonal expansion) to E x V (chaos), calculated using BLOSUM62-based TCRdist between CDR3 peptides within each V-J. Welch's t-statistics and random forest reduced approximately 520 V-J features to fewer than 15, which were used in a naive Bayes classifier (R e1071). Through fastp at Q25 and MiXCR, TCRdb rebuilt clones from the public reads, retaining in-frame beta chains. All rows with the same CDR3 protein become a single entry with the most common DNA and genes. The V and J calls were determined by TCRdb, not by the authors. The sample contains about 690,000 distinct CDR3 sequences, 15% to 20% of them found a single time. The ten largest clones take up roughly 16% of the sample.

Stable Graves' hyperthyroidism was defined as no progression to ophthalmopathy during 18 months of follow-up. Hyperthyroidism patients were newly diagnosed, had a disease duration of under 2 months, and were aged 18 to 65 years. The study excluded patients with uncontrolled infections, other autoimmune diseases, pregnancy or lactation. Clinical symptoms, serum thyroxine and TRAb, thyroid ultrasound, and orbital computed tomography formed the basis for the diagnoses. PBMCs were separated from approximately 9.9 ml of fresh peripheral blood using Ficoll-Paque density gradient centrifugation. Trizol reagent was used to extract total RNA, and RNA quality was then checked on an Agilent 2100 Bioanalyzer. From a lookup of the germline V gene, CDR1 and CDR2 are KGHSH and LQKENI. The CDR3 runs 14 residues from the cysteine to the phenylalanine. The entry retains the CDR3 DNA only, 42 bases that are in frame from base 1. V is pared back by 2 bases and J by 1 base, with 8 bases lying between the germline termini.

The TCR comes from a man aged 50 to 60 with Graves' hyperthyroidism. The sample consisted of blood. The sequence is built from TRBV18 and TRBJ1-2; TRBD1 could be the D gene, as 6 bases match. The DNA is TGTGCCAGCTCACCAGGGGGACATAACTATGGCTACACCTTC. Its amino acids are CASSPGGHNYGYTF.